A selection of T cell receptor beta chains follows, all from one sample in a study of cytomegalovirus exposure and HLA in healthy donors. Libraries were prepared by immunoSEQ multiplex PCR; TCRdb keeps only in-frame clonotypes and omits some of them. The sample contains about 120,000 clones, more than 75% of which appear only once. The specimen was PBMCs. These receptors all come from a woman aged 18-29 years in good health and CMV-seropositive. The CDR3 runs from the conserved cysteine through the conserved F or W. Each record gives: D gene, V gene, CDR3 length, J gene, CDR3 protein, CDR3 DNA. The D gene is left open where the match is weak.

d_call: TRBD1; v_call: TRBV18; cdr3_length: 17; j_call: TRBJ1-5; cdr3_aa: CASSPGTGGSSNQPQHF; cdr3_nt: TGTGCCAGCTCACCCGGGACAGGGGGATCAAGCAATCAGCCCCAGCATTTT
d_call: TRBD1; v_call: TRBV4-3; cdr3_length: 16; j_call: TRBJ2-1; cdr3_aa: CASSLATGGSYNEQFF; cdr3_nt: TGCGCCAGCAGCCTAGCGACAGGGGGCTCCTACAATGAGCAGTTCTTC
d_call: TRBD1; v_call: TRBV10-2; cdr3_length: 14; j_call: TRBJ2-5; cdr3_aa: CASSETGVGETQYF; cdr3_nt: TGCGCCAGCAGTGAGACAGGGGTTGGAGAGACCCAGTACTTC
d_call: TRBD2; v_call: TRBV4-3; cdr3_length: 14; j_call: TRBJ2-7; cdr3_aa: CASSHLGTSGEQYF; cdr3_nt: TGCGCCAGCAGCCACCTCGGGACTAGCGGAGAGCAGTACTTC
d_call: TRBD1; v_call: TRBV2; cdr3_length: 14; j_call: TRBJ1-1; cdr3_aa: CASRQGQPNTEAFF; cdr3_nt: TGTGCCAGCAGGCAGGGACAGCCGAACACTGAAGCTTTCTTT
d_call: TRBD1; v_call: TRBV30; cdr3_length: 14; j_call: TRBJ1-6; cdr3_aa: CAWSLSGGNSPLHF; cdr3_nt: TGTGCCTGGAGCCTGTCAGGGGGGAATTCACCCCTCCACTTT
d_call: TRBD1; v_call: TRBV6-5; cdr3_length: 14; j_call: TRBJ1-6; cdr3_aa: CASSYGTGNSPLHF; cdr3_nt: TGTGCCAGCAGTTACGGGACAGGGAATTCACCCCTCCACTTT
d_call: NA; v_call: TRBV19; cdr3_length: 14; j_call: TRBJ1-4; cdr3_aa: CASRALRTNEKLFF; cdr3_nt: TGTGCCAGTAGAGCGTTACGGACTAATGAAAAACTGTTTTTT
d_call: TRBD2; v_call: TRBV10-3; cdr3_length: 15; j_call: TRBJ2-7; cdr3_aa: CATRTGLADVYEQYF; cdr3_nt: TGTGCCACCAGAACGGGACTAGCAGATGTCTACGAGCAGTACTTC
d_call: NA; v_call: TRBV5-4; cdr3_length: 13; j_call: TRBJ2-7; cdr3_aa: CASSGGPSYEQYF; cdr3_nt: TGTGCCAGCAGCGGCGGGCCTTCCTACGAGCAGTACTTC
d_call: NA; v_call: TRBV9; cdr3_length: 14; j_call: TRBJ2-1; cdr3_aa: CASSASGSGNEQFF; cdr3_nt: TGTGCCAGCAGCGCTTCAGGGTCGGGCAATGAGCAGTTCTTC
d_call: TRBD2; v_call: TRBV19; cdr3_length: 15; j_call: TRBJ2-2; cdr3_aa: CASTIAGGGTGELFF; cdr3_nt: TGTGCCAGTACCATAGCGGGAGGAGGGACCGGGGAGCTGTTTTTT